Each of the 23 T cell receptor beta chains below was sequenced from the same sample in a study of shared clonotypes between healthy human individuals. Sequencing used immunoSEQ multiplex PCR; TCRdb keeps in-frame clones, though not all of them. The data contain around 1.5 million clones, approximately 98% of them singletons. Material for sequencing was naive CD4+ T cells sorted from blood. Regarding subset: CD45RA+ positively selected. Receptors were obtained from a man between 25 and 39 years old in good health.

The J gene is TRBJ2-1, the V gene TRBV11-2, with D possibly being TRBD1 (6 bases). This CDR3 has 16 amino acids. Trimming took 4 bases from V and 5 from J, leaving 18 bases between them. Germline lookup yields CDR1 SGHAT and CDR2 FQNNGV. The CDR3 DNA sequence: TGTGCCAGCAGCTCAGGACAGCCAGGGATAAACAATGAGCAGTTCTTC. Its translation is CASSSGQPGINNEQFF.

V is TRBV11-2 and J is TRBJ2-1, with TRBD2 matching over 7 bases. Germline CDR1 and CDR2: SGHAT and FQNNGV. There are 13 residues in the CDR3. The V and J ends lost 4 bases and 15 bases, in that order; junction bases with no gene match: 12. The CDR3 nucleotides are TGTGCCAGCAGCTCCCAGGTAGCGGGTCTTCTGTTCTTC. Protein product: CASSSQVAGLLFF.

V and J are TRBV13 and TRBJ2-1; 13 nucleotides align to TRBD2. The CDR3 is 17 residues long. Losses at the gene ends were 4 bases for V and 7 bases for J; bases not matched to a gene: 10. Germline CDR1 reads PRHDT; CDR2 reads FYEKMQ (reference sequence). The CDR3 protein is CASSSAGLAGVRNEQFF. The CDR3 region has the DNA TGTGCCAGCAGCTCTGCCGGACTAGCGGGAGTTAGGAATGAGCAGTTCTTC. The variable domain in full, with the rest retrieved from reference TRBV13 and TRBJ2-1, is AAGVIQSPRHLIKEKRETATLKCYPIPRHDTVYWYQQGPGQDPQFLISFYEKMQSDKGSIPDRFSAQQFSDYHSELNMSSLELGDSALYFCASSSAGLAGVRNEQFFGPGTRLTVL.

This sequence joins TRBV5-1 and TRBJ2-3, with 11 nucleotides matching TRBD1. After removal of 3 bases from V and 2 bases from J, the junction contained 5 bases not matched to a gene. Germline V CDR1 and CDR2: SGHRS, YFSETQ. CDR3 length equals 16 residues. DNA of the CDR3: TGCGCCAGCAGCTCAGGACAGGGGGCGCCCACAGATACGCAGTATTTT. Its protein is CASSSGQGAPTDTQYF.

The V and J genes are TRBV9 and TRBJ1-3; a possible D gene is TRBD1 (6 bases). Germline assignment: CDR1 SGDLS and CDR2 YYNGEE. The V and J ends lost 5 bases and 4 bases respectively, with 16 bases between them. This CDR3 region has 15 residues. The CDR3 is CASSHGQQQGNTIYF. The CDR3 bases are TGTGCCAGCAGTCACGGACAGCAGCAAGGAAACACCATATATTTT.

The V call is TRBV7-9, the J call TRBJ2-5, with 13 bases matching TRBD2. Germline lookup yields CDR1 SEHNR and CDR2 FQNEAQ (reference sequence). The J segment lost 5 bases and the V segment lost 5 bases, leaving 8 bases of the junction unmatched. The length of the CDR3 is 16 residues. The CDR3 is CASSILAGGPVETQYF. CDR3 DNA: TGTGCCAGCAGCATACTAGCGGGAGGGCCAGTTGAGACCCAGTACTTC.

The chain is built from TRBV10-3 and TRBJ2-3; D may be TRBD2 (6 bases). V lost 4 bases and J 1 base, leaving 12 bases between the germline ends. The CDR3 consists of 15 residues. Germline V gene sequence: CDR1 ENHRY, CDR2 SYGVKD. The DNA for the CDR3 is TGTGCCATCAGTGTGTTGCGGGGAGGCACAGATACGCAGTATTTT. Translated, it gives CAISVLRGGTDTQYF.

This clone has a single count. The chain has TRBV9 and TRBJ1-5, with 7 positions matching TRBD1. The CDR3 consists of 13 residues. Per germline, CDR1 SGDLS and CDR2 YYNGEE. With 5 bases clipped from V and 4 bases from J, the junction kept 3 bases outside the gene matches. This CDR3 reads CASSRQGNQPQHF. The CDR3 DNA follows: TGTGCCAGCAGTCGACAGGGTAATCAGCCCCAGCATTTT.

The rearrangement links TRBV9 to TRBJ2-1; 12 positions agree with TRBD2. V shed 6 bases, J shed 0 bases, and the junction held 4 bases outside the gene matches. Per germline, CDR1 SGDLS and CDR2 YYNGEE. CDR3 length: 16 residues. In nucleotides, the CDR3 is TGTGCCAGCACCCCTAGCGGGAGGGCCTCCTACAATGAGCAGTTCTTC. Its translation: CASTPSGRASYNEQFF.

The CDR3 spells CASSRSRQGLGELFF. The DNA of the CDR3 is TGTGCCAGCAGTCGCTCTAGACAGGGTCTCGGGGAGCTGTTTTTT. This rearrangement joins TRBV27 to TRBJ2-2; 7 nucleotides match TRBD1. Trimming cost V 5 bases and J 7 bases; bases outside gene matches: 10. The length of the CDR3 is 15 residues. The germline gives CDR1 MNHEY, CDR2 SMNVEV (reference sequence).

The rearrangement links TRBV7-9 to TRBJ2-7, with a possible D match to TRBD1 (5 bases). Trimming stripped 3 bases from V and 0 bases from J, with 9 bases between. Germline V CDR1 and CDR2: SEHNR, FQNEAQ (reference sequence). The CDR3 is 14 amino acids. CDR3 sequence: CASSFGRVSYEQYF. As DNA, the CDR3 is TGTGCCAGCAGCTTCGGCAGGGTCTCCTACGAGCAGTACTTC.

This chain links TRBV10-3 with TRBJ2-3; 10 nucleotides match TRBD2. Trimming at V came to 3 bases and at J to 0 bases, leaving 3 bases not matched to a gene. Germline-derived CDR1 and CDR2 are ENHRY and SYGVKD. CDR3 length: 16 amino acids. The CDR3 region is CAISEGLAASTDTQYF. The CDR3, as DNA: TGTGCCATCAGTGAAGGACTAGCGGCGAGCACAGATACGCAGTATTTT.

This chain uses TRBV7-2 with TRBJ1-3; tentatively, D is TRBD1 (5 bases). The CDR3 loop spans 16 amino acids. Trimming took 2 bases from V and 0 from J, leaving 11 bases between them. The germline gives CDR1 SGHTA, CDR2 FQGNSA. CDR3 loop: CASSLNKGRSGNTIYF. CDR3 in DNA: TGTGCCAGCAGCTTAAACAAGGGGCGCTCTGGAAACACCATATATTTT.

The V call is TRBV5-5, the J call TRBJ2-1, with D perhaps matching TRBD1 or TRBD2 (7 bases each). Per the germline V gene, CDR1 is SGHKS and CDR2 is YYEKEE (reference sequence). The CDR3 is 16 residues long. V was trimmed by 9 bases and J by 6 bases, leaving 25 bases between them. DNA of the CDR3: TGTGCCACCCACGGGGGGTCGACAGGGCAGATCAATGAGCAGTTCTTC. This gives the protein CATHGGSTGQINEQFF.

The V and J genes are TRBV6-5 and TRBJ1-2; D is ambiguous. V was pared by 4 bases and J by 3 bases, with 9 bases between. The CDR3 extends over 13 amino acids. Germline assignment: CDR1 MNHEY and CDR2 SVGAGI. This CDR3 is CASSWGDDYGYTF. CDR3 DNA sequence: TGTGCCAGCAGTTGGGGAGACGACTATGGCTACACCTTC.

In the case of this clone: This sample also contains other DNA sequences that code for the same CDR3. The chain joins TRBV5-1 to TRBJ1-1, with unresolved D. The V gene lost 0 bases and the J gene lost 1 base, with 7 bases spanning the gap. The CDR3 length is 14 residues. Germline CDR1 is SGHRS and CDR2 is YFSETQ. The CDR3 DNA reads TGCGCCAGCAGCTTGGTGCCGGGGAACACTGAAGCTTTCTTT. Its protein is CASSLVPGNTEAFF.

Turning to this clone: The same CDR3 can be traced to other DNA sequences in this sample. The chain uses TRBV19 and TRBJ2-7, with TRBD1 matching 9 bases. CDR3 length: 14 amino acids. V shed 5 bases and J 2 bases; nucleotides not matched to a gene: 4. Germline V gene lookup returns CDR1 LNHDA and CDR2 SQIVND (reference sequence). CDR3 residues: CASSPRQGAYEQYF. In DNA, the CDR3 is TGTGCCAGTAGTCCAAGACAGGGGGCCTACGAGCAGTACTTC.

With regard to this clone: Distinct nucleotide sequences in the sample also encode this CDR3. Here the CDR3 DNA reads TGTGCCAGCAGTCGACAGGGGAGTACGCAGTATTTT. The encoded protein is CASSRQGSTQYF. The rearrangement uses TRBV28 and TRBJ2-3; 8 bases match TRBD1. This CDR3 has 12 residues. The trim removed 5 bases at V and 8 bases at J, leaving 3 bases unmatched. Germline V gives CDR1 MDHEN, CDR2 SYDVKM.

This chain uses TRBV10-1 with TRBJ2-7, with D perhaps TRBD2 (6 bases). The germline V and J ends were trimmed by 8 bases and 3 bases, with 8 bases remaining between them. There are 11 residues in the CDR3. Per the germline V gene, CDR1 is WNHNN and CDR2 is SYGVQD (reference sequence). CDR3 region: CASGDFYEQYF. Here the CDR3 DNA reads TGCGCCAGCGGGGACTTCTACGAGCAGTACTTC.

This chain uses TRBV29-1 with TRBJ2-1, with D maybe TRBD1 (6 bases). The V end was cut by 7 bases, the J end by 0 bases, with 16 bases between. Germline loops: CDR1 SQVTM, CDR2 ANQGSEA. The CDR3 sequence is 15 residues long. The CDR3 DNA reads as TGCAGCGGGGGGCTTACTATAAGCTCCTACAATGAGCAGTTCTTC. It is translated as CSGGLTISSYNEQFF.

CDR3 nucleotides: TGCGCCAGCAGCTTCCGGGAAAGGGTTAACTATGGCTACACCTTC. Translated, it gives CASSFRERVNYGYTF. This chain links TRBV4-3 with TRBJ1-2; no firm D call. This CDR3 has 15 residues. Trimming took off 5 bases at V and 1 base at J, with 14 bases between the two ends. The germline CDR1 and CDR2 sequences are LGHNA and YSLEER.

The chain combines TRBV7-2 with TRBJ2-2; D unresolved. The germline V gene encodes CDR1 SGHTA and CDR2 FQGNSA. This CDR3 has 12 residues. V was clipped by 4 bases and J by 7 bases, with 7 bases between them. The CDR3 here is CASSSTNGELFF. In DNA form, the CDR3 reads TGTGCCAGCAGCTCAACTAACGGGGAGCTGTTTTTT. Full variable domain (missing parts from reference TRBV7-2 and TRBJ2-2): GAGVSQSPSNKVTEKGKDVELRCDPISGHTALYWYRQSLGQGLEFLIYFQGNSAPDKSGLPSDRFSAERTGGSVSTLTIQRTQQEDSAVYLCASSSTNGELFFGEGSRLTVL.

Here the CDR3 DNA reads TGTGCCAGCAGTTTAGCGAATATGGCATCCTACGAGCAGTACTTC. This translates into CASSLANMASYEQYF. The V call is TRBV28, the J call TRBJ2-7, with no clear D. Germline V CDR1 and CDR2: MDHEN, SYDVKM. The V end lost 2 bases, the J end lost 1 base, and 12 bases lay between the germline ends. The CDR3 length is 15 residues.